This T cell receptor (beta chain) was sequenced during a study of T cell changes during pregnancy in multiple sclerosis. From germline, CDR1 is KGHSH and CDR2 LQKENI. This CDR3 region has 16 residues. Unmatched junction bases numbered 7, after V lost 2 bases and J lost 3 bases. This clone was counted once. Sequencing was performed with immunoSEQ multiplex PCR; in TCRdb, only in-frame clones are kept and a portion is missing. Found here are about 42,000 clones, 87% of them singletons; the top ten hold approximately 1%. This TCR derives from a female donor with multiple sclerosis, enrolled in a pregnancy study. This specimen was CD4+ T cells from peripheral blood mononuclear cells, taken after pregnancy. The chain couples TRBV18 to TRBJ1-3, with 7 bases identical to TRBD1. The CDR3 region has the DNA TGTGCCAGCTCACCAGGAACAGGGGTAATTGGAAACACCATATATTTT. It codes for CASSPGTGVIGNTIYF.